Sequencing of this T cell receptor beta chain was carried out in a study of HIV-infected children after antiretroviral therapy interruption. Study results and caveats: Naive CD4+ sequences overlapped less between time points once interruption began.

This clonotype was seen ten or more times. Antigen: not known. V was shortened by 2 bases and J by 0 bases, with 17 bases between the two germline ends. Germline CDR1 and CDR2: KGHSH and LQKENI. The CDR3 totals 18 residues. The TCR library was built from RNA with a 3' RACE protocol and unique molecular identifiers. TCRdb re-called the 3' RACE reads through MiXCR, storing one row per CDR3 protein. This sample has 40,000 or so distinct CDR3 sequences, with over 6.5% found just once. Noted treatment: PENTA 11 planned treatment interruption arm or continuous ART arm. Cryopreserved PBMC samples required at least 5 million viable cells.

The starting material was CD45RA+ CD4+ T cells from PBMCs, pooled from several time points, obtained from a donor given antiretroviral therapy, either interrupted or continuous. The sample's subset: naive CD4+ CD45RA+ CD45RO- T cells. This chain links TRBV18 with TRBJ2-4; D is uncertain. The TCR sequence derives from a pool of human donors with HIV. The CDR3 here is CASSPGGRALLAKNIQYF. The CDR3 DNA is TGTGCCAGCTCACCAGGCGGTAGGGCCCTTCTAGCCAAAAACATTCAGTACTTC. The full variable domain, with the rest looked up from reference TRBV18 and TRBJ2-4, is NAGVMQNPRHLVRRRGQEARLRCSPMKGHSHVYWYRQLPEEGLKFMVYLQKENIIDESGMPKERFSAEFPKEGPSILRIQQVVRGDSAAYFCASSPGGRALLAKNIQYFGAGTRLSVL.